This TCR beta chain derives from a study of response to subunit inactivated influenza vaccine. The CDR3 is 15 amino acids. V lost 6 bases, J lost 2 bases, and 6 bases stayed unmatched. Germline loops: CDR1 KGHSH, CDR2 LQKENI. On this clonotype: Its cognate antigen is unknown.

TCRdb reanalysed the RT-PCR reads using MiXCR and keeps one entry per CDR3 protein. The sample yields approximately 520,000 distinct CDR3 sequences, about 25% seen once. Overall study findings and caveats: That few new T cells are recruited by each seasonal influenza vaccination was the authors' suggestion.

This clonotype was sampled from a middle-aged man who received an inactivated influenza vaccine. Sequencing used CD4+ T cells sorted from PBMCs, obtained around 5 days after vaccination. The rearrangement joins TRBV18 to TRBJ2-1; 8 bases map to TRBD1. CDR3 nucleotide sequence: TGTGCCAGCTCCCTGGACAGGGCTACCTACAATGAGCAGTTCTTC. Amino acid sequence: CASSLDRATYNEQFF. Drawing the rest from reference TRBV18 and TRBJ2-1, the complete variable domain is NAGVMQNPRHLVRRRGQEARLRCSPMKGHSHVYWYRQLPEEGLKFMVYLQKENIIDESGMPKERFSAEFPKEGPSILRIQQVVRGDSAAYFCASSLDRATYNEQFFGPGTRLTVL.